This is a list of T cell receptor beta chains from one sample in a study of response to subunit inactivated influenza vaccine. TCRdb recomputed calls from the RT-PCR reads with MiXCR, one row per CDR3 protein. The data contain more than 700,000 distinct CDR3 sequences, 20% to 25% of them singletons. This material consisted of PBMCs from blood, taken around 5 days after vaccination. These TCRs come from a man aged 45-60 years who received an inactivated influenza vaccine. CDR3s include the opening cysteine and the closing phenylalanine or tryptophan. Each record gives: CDR3 DNA, CDR3 protein, V gene, clone size, D gene, J gene. A D gene is named only where the DNA matches it firmly. Clone size is given for some rows only: seen once, a few or many times, or a class if the clone is expanded.

cdr3_nt: TGTGCCAGCAAACAGGATAATTCACCCCTCCACTTT
cdr3_aa: CASKQDNSPLHF
v_call: TRBV2
clone_size: NA
d_call: NA
j_call: TRBJ1-6

cdr3_nt: TGTGCCAGCAGTTTAGTATTCATCTTTACCCGGGACGCGAACACCGGGGAGCTGTTTTTT
cdr3_aa: CASSLVFIFTRDANTGELFF
v_call: TRBV12-3/TRBV12-4
clone_size: many
d_call: NA
j_call: TRBJ2-2

cdr3_nt: TGTGCCACCAGTGATATGACAGCCAAAGGCTCTGGGGCCAACGTCCTGACTTTC
cdr3_aa: CATSDMTAKGSGANVLTF
v_call: TRBV24-1
clone_size: NA
d_call: NA
j_call: TRBJ2-6

cdr3_nt: TGTGCCAGCAGTTTACGCCAGGGGTTCAACGAGCAGTACTTC
cdr3_aa: CASSLRQGFNEQYF
v_call: TRBV6-2/TRBV6-3
clone_size: few
d_call: NA
j_call: TRBJ2-7

cdr3_nt: TGTGCCAGCAGCCGGGGGGGCCCCCCTTACAATGAGCAGTTCTTC
cdr3_aa: CASSRGGPPYNEQFF
v_call: TRBV7-2
clone_size: NA
d_call: TRBD2
j_call: TRBJ2-1

cdr3_nt: TGCAGTGCCTGGGGGGACCCAGACCGGCAGTTCTTC
cdr3_aa: CSAWGDPDRQFF
v_call: TRBV20-1
clone_size: few
d_call: NA
j_call: TRBJ2-1

cdr3_nt: TGTGCCAGCAGCCTGGGACTAGCGGGGGCATACAATGAGCAGTTCTTC
cdr3_aa: CASSLGLAGAYNEQFF
v_call: TRBV12-3/TRBV12-4
clone_size: many
d_call: TRBD2
j_call: TRBJ2-1

cdr3_nt: TGTGCCAGCAGCTCGCGGGGGGCGGAGTCCTACGAGCAGTACTTC
cdr3_aa: CASSSRGAESYEQYF
v_call: TRBV7-8
clone_size: NA
d_call: TRBD2
j_call: TRBJ2-7

cdr3_nt: TGCAGTGCTAGAGATTATCGACAAAGCTACAATGAGCAGTTCTTC
cdr3_aa: CSARDYRQSYNEQFF
v_call: TRBV20-1
clone_size: NA
d_call: NA
j_call: TRBJ2-1

cdr3_nt: TGTGCCAGCAGCCGGGACACACAAAATGAAAAACTGTTTTTT
cdr3_aa: CASSRDTQNEKLFF
v_call: TRBV7-9
clone_size: NA
d_call: NA
j_call: TRBJ1-4

cdr3_nt: TGTGCCAGCAGTTACCCGTTAGCGGGTGAGCAGTTCTTC
cdr3_aa: CASSYPLAGEQFF
v_call: TRBV27
clone_size: NA
d_call: TRBD2
j_call: TRBJ2-1

cdr3_nt: TGTGCCAGCAGTTACTCGCCCAGTGGGACCTACGAGCAGTACTTC
cdr3_aa: CASSYSPSGTYEQYF
v_call: TRBV6-2/TRBV6-3
clone_size: NA
d_call: NA
j_call: TRBJ2-7

cdr3_nt: TGCGCCAGCAAGGACGGGGATGGGGTCTACAATGAGCAGTTCTTC
cdr3_aa: CASKDGDGVYNEQFF
v_call: TRBV5-1
clone_size: NA
d_call: NA
j_call: TRBJ2-1

cdr3_nt: TGTGCCAGCAGTTTAGCGCAAGGACAGCTTTTCTTC
cdr3_aa: CASSLAQGQLFF
v_call: TRBV12-3/TRBV12-4
clone_size: few
d_call: NA
j_call: TRBJ2-1

cdr3_nt: TGCAGTGCTGTCGACGGCTGGGACACCGGGGAGCTGTTTTTT
cdr3_aa: CSAVDGWDTGELFF
v_call: TRBV20-1
clone_size: few
d_call: NA
j_call: TRBJ2-2

cdr3_nt: TGTGCCAGCAGCGTAGGTCATCGCTCGGGGAATTCACCCCTCCACTTT
cdr3_aa: CASSVGHRSGNSPLHF
v_call: TRBV9
clone_size: few
d_call: NA
j_call: TRBJ1-6

cdr3_nt: TGCGCCAGCAGCAGAACCGGGACAGGGGGCCCCTATGGCTACACCTTC
cdr3_aa: CASSRTGTGGPYGYTF
v_call: TRBV5-1
clone_size: few
d_call: TRBD1
j_call: TRBJ1-2

cdr3_nt: TGCAGCGCTGTAGTTCGGAACCAGTTATACGAGCAGTACTTC
cdr3_aa: CSAVVRNQLYEQYF
v_call: TRBV29-1
clone_size: NA
d_call: NA
j_call: TRBJ2-7

cdr3_nt: TGTGCCAGCTCACCACCCGCAGGGTTCGAGCAGTACTTC
cdr3_aa: CASSPPAGFEQYF
v_call: TRBV18
clone_size: NA
d_call: NA
j_call: TRBJ2-7

cdr3_nt: TGTGCCAGCAGTCTTAGCGGGGGGGCCGTTCCAGATACGCAGTATTTT
cdr3_aa: CASSLSGGAVPDTQYF
v_call: TRBV7-2
clone_size: NA
d_call: TRBD2
j_call: TRBJ2-3

cdr3_nt: TGTGCCAGCAGTCCAACTAGTGTCAGCGAGCAGTACTTC
cdr3_aa: CASSPTSVSEQYF
v_call: TRBV28
clone_size: few
d_call: NA
j_call: TRBJ2-7

cdr3_nt: TGTGCCAGCAGCTCCTGGACAGAGGCTAACTATGGCTACACCTTC
cdr3_aa: CASSSWTEANYGYTF
v_call: TRBV11-2
clone_size: many
d_call: NA
j_call: TRBJ1-2

cdr3_nt: TGCAGTGCTAAGACGCCCTGGGGGACCTACGAGCAGTACTTC
cdr3_aa: CSAKTPWGTYEQYF
v_call: TRBV20-1
clone_size: NA
d_call: NA
j_call: TRBJ2-7

cdr3_nt: TGTGCCAGCAGCTCGGGACAGTTCCGGGGCATTCAGTACTTC
cdr3_aa: CASSSGQFRGIQYF
v_call: TRBV7-2
clone_size: NA
d_call: TRBD1
j_call: TRBJ2-4

cdr3_nt: TGTGCCACGAGAGCAGGGATCAATCAGCCCCAGCATTTT
cdr3_aa: CATRAGINQPQHF
v_call: TRBV10-3
clone_size: NA
d_call: NA
j_call: TRBJ1-5

cdr3_nt: TGTGCCAGCAGCAAAGACCCAGAAAACTATGGCTACACCTTC
cdr3_aa: CASSKDPENYGYTF
v_call: TRBV21-1
clone_size: few
d_call: NA
j_call: TRBJ1-2

cdr3_nt: TGTGCCAGCAGTGGGGAGACAGGGTACAACACCGGGGAGCTGTTTTTT
cdr3_aa: CASSGETGYNTGELFF
v_call: TRBV27
clone_size: many
d_call: TRBD1
j_call: TRBJ2-2

cdr3_nt: TGTGCCAGCAGCTTAGATCGCGGGGGTAGCACAGATACGCAGTATTTT
cdr3_aa: CASSLDRGGSTDTQYF
v_call: TRBV7-2
clone_size: many
d_call: TRBD2
j_call: TRBJ2-3

cdr3_nt: TGTGCCAGCAGCCCAGCTGGGACGGCAGTACAAGAGACCCAGTACTTC
cdr3_aa: CASSPAGTAVQETQYF
v_call: TRBV7-3
clone_size: few
d_call: NA
j_call: TRBJ2-5

cdr3_nt: TGTGCCAGCAGCTTAGCCCTAGGATCCCAAGAGACCCAGTACTTC
cdr3_aa: CASSLALGSQETQYF
v_call: TRBV7-8
clone_size: NA
d_call: NA
j_call: TRBJ2-5

cdr3_nt: TGCAGTGCTCAGCGGGGCACAGATACGCAGTATTTT
cdr3_aa: CSAQRGTDTQYF
v_call: TRBV20-1
clone_size: NA
d_call: NA
j_call: TRBJ2-3

cdr3_nt: TGCAGTGCTCCCCTGGACACTCCTGGCACAGATACGCAGTATTTT
cdr3_aa: CSAPLDTPGTDTQYF
v_call: TRBV20-1
clone_size: few
d_call: NA
j_call: TRBJ2-3

cdr3_nt: TGCGCCAGCAGGGCCCCAGCGGGGGAGACCCAGTACTTC
cdr3_aa: CASRAPAGETQYF
v_call: TRBV5-1
clone_size: NA
d_call: TRBD2
j_call: TRBJ2-5

cdr3_nt: TGCAGTGCACGGACGGGGATCAACTATGGCTACACCTTC
cdr3_aa: CSARTGINYGYTF
v_call: TRBV20-1
clone_size: NA
d_call: NA
j_call: TRBJ1-2

cdr3_nt: TGCGCCAGCAGCCCATGGGACAGGGGATCCTACGAGCAGTACTTC
cdr3_aa: CASSPWDRGSYEQYF
v_call: TRBV5-1
clone_size: many
d_call: TRBD1
j_call: TRBJ2-7